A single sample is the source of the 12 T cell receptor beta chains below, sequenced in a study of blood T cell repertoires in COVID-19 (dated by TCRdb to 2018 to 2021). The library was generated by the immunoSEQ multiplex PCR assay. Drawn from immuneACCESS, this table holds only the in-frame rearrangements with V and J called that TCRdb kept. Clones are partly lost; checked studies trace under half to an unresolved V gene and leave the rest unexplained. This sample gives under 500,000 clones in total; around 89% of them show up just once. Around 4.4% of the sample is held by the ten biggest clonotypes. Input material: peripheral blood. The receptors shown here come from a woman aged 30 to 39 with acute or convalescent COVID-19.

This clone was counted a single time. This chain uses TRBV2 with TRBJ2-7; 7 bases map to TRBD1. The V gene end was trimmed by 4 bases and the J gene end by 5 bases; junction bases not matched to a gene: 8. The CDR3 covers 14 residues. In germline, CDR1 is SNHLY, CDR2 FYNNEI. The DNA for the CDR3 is TGTGCCAGCAGTGTAGACAGGGTAATCCACGAGCAGTACTTC. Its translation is CASSVDRVIHEQYF. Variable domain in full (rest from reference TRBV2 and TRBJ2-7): EPEVTQTPSHQVTQMGQEVILRCVPISNHLYFYWYRQILGQKVEFLVSFYNNEISEKSEIFDDQFSVERPDGSNFTLKIRSTKLEDSAMYFCASSVDRVIHEQYFGPGTRLTVT.

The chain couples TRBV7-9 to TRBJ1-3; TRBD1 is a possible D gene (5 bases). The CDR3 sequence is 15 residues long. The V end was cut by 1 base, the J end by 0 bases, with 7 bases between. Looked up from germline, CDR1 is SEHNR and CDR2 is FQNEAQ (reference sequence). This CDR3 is CASSLDRPSGNTIYF. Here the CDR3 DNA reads TGTGCCAGCAGCTTAGACAGGCCCTCTGGAAACACCATATATTTT. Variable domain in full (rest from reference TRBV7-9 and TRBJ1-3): DTGVSQNPRHKITKRGQNVTFRCDPISEHNRLYWYRQTLGQGPEFLTYFQNEAQLEKSRLLSDRFSAERPKGSFSTLEIQRTEQGDSAMYLCASSLDRPSGNTIYFGEGSWLTVV.

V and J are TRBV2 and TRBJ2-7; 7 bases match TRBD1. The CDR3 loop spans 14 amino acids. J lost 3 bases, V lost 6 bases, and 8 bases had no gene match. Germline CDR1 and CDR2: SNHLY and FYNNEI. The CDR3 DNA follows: TGTGCCAGCAGCAAGGGACAGCTGAACTACGAGCAGTACTTC. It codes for CASSKGQLNYEQYF.

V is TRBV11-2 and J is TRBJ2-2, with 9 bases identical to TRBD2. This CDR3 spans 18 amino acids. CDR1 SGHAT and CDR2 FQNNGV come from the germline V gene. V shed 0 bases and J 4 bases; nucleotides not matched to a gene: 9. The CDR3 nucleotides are TGTGCCAGCAGCTTAGATCGGGAGCGGGGGGCTCTCACCGGGGAGCTGTTTTTT. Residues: CASSLDRERGALTGELFF.

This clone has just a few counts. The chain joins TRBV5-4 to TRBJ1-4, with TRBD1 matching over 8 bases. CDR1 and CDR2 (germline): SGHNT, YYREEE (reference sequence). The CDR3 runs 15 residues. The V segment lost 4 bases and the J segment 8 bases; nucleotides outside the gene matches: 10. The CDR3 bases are TGTGCCAGCAGCACCTCGACAGGGGTAAAGGAAAAACTGTTTTTT. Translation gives CASSTSTGVKEKLFF. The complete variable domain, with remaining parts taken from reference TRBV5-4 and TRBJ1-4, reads ETGVTQSPTHLIKTRGQQVTLRCSSQSGHNTVSWYQQALGQGPQFIFQYYREEENGRGNFPPRFSGLQFPNYSSELNVNALELDDSALYLCASSTSTGVKEKLFFGSGTQLSVL.

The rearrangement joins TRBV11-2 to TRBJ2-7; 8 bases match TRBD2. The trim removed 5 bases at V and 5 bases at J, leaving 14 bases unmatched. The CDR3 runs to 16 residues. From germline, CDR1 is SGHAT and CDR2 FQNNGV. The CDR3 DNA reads TGTGCCAGCAGCGTAGGATCCCGACTAGCGCTGGACGAGCAGTACTTC. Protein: CASSVGSRLALDEQYF.

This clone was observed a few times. CDR3 residues: CASSVESDRPQGNTIYF. In DNA, the CDR3 is TGTGCCAGCAGCGTAGAAAGCGACAGGCCGCAAGGAAACACCATATATTTT. The chain carries TRBV9 and TRBJ1-3, with D maybe TRBD1 (6 bases). Germline CDR1 is SGDLS and CDR2 is YYNGEE. CDR3 size: 17 residues. The ends were cut back, 0 bases at V and 4 bases at J, with 17 bases in the middle.

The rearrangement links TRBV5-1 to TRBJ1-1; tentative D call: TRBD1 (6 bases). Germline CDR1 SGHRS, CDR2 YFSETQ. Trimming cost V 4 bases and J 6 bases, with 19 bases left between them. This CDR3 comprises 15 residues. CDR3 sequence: CASSLRTGIRPEAFF. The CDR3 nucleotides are TGCGCCAGCAGCCTCCGTACAGGGATTCGGCCTGAAGCTTTCTTT.

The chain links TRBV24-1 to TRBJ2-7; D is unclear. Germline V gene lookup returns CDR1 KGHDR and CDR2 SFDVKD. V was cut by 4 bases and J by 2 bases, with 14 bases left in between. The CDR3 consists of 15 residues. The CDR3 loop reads CATSDQQKPTYEQYF. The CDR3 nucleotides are TGTGCCACCAGTGACCAACAGAAACCTACCTACGAGCAGTACTTC.

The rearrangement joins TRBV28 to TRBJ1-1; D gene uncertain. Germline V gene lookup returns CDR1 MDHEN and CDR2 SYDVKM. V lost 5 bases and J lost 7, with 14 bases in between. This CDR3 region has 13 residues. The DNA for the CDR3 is TGTGCCAGCAGTCCAAGCACGGAGGTTGAAGCTTTCTTT. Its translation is CASSPSTEVEAFF.

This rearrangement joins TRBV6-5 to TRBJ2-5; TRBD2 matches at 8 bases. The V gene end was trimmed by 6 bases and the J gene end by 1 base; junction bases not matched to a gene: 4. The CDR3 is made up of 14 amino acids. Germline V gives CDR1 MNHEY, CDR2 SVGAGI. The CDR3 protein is CASSGLASQETQYF. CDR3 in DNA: TGTGCCAGCAGCGGACTAGCCAGCCAAGAGACCCAGTACTTC.

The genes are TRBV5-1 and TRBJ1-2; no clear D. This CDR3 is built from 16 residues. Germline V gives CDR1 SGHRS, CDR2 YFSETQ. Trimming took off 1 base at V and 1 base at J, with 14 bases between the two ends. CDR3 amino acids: CASSLSGLVNNYGYTF. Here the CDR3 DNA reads TGCGCCAGCAGCTTGTCGGGATTAGTCAATAACTATGGCTACACCTTC.